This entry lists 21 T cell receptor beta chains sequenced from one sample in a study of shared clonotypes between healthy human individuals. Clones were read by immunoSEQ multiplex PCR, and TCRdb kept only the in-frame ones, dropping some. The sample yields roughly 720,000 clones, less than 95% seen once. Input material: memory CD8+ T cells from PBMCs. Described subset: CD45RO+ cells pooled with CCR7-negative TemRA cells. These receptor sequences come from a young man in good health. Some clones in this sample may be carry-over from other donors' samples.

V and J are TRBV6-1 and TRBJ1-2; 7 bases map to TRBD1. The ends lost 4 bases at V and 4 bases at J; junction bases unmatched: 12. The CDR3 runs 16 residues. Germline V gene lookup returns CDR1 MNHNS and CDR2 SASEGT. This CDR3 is CASSVQGPREVYGYTF. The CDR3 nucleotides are TGTGCCAGCAGTGTACAGGGGCCAAGGGAGGTCTATGGCTACACCTTC.

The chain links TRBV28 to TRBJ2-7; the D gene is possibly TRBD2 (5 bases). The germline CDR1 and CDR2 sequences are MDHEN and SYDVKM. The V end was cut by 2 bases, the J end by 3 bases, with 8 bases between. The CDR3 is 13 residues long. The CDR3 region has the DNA TGTGCCAGCAGTTTACGGGGAATCTACGAGCAGTACTTC. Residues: CASSLRGIYEQYF.

The CDR3 loop is CASSSGLAGHQETQYF. The CDR3 coding sequence is TGCGCCAGCAGCTCTGGACTAGCGGGACACCAAGAGACCCAGTACTTC. The chain is built from TRBV5-1 and TRBJ2-5; TRBD2 matches 12 bases. The CDR3 covers 16 residues. The ends lost 3 bases at V and 0 bases at J; junction bases unmatched: 3. Germline V gene data show CDR1 as SGHRS and CDR2 as YFSETQ.

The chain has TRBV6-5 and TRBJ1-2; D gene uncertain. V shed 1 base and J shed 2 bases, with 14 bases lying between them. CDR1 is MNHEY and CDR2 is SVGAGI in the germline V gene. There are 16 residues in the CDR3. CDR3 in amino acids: CASSYFGRFPNYGYTF. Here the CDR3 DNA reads TGTGCCAGCAGTTACTTCGGCAGATTCCCAAACTATGGCTACACCTTC.

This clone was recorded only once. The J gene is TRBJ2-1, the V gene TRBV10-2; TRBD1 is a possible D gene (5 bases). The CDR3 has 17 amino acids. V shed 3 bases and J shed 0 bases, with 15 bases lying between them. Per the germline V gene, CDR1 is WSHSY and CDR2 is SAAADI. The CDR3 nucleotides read TGCGCCAGCAGTGATCTCTCAGGGTTTAGCTCCTACAATGAGCAGTTCTTC. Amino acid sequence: CASSDLSGFSSYNEQFF.

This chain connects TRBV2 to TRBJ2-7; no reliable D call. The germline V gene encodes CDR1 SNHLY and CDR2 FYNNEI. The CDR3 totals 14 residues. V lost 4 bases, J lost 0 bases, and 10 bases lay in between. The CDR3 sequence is CASSGLDNSYEQYF. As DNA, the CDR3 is TGTGCCAGCAGTGGATTAGATAACTCCTACGAGCAGTACTTC.

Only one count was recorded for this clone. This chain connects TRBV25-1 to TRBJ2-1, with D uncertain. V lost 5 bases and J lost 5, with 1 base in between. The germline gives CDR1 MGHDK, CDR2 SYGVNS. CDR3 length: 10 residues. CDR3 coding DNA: TGTGCCAGCAGTCACAATGAGCAGTTCTTC. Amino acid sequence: CASSHNEQFF.

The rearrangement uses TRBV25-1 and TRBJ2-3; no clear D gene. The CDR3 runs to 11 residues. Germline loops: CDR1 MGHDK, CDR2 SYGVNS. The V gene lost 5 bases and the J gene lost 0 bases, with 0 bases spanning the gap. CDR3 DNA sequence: TGTGCCAGCAGTAGCACAGATACGCAGTATTTT. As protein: CASSSTDTQYF.

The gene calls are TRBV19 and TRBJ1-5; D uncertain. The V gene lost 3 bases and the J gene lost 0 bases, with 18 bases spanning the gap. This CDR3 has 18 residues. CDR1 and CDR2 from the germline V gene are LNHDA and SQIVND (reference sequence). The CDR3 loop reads CASSIRRTAQYSNQPQHF. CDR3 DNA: TGTGCCAGTAGTATTCGCAGGACCGCTCAATATAGCAATCAGCCCCAGCATTTT.

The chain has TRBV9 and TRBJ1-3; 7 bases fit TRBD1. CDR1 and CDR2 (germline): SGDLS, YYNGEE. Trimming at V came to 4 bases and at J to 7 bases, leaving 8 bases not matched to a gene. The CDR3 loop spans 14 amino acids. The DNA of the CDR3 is TGTGCCAGCAGCCCGAGGGGGCCCGGTAACACCATATATTTT. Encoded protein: CASSPRGPGNTIYF.

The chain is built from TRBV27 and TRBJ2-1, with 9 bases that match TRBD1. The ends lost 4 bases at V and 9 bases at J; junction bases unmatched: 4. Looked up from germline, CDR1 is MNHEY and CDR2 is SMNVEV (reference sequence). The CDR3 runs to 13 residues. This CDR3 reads CASSYPTGGEQFF. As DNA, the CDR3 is TGTGCCAGCAGTTACCCGACAGGGGGTGAGCAGTTCTTC.

CDR3 in amino acids: CASSEAEGFQPQHF. The CDR3 coding sequence is TGTGCCAGCAGTGAAGCTGAGGGTTTTCAGCCCCAGCATTTT. The chain couples TRBV2 to TRBJ1-5; D gene ambiguous. The CDR3 runs to 14 residues. The V gene's germline CDR1 is SNHLY and CDR2 FYNNEI. Trimming took 0 bases from V and 6 from J, leaving 9 bases between them.

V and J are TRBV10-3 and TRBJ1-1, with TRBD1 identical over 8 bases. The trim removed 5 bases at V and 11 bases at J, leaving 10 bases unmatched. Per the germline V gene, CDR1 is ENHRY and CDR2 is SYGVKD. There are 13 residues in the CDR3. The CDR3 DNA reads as TGTGCCATCAGTTCTCGGACAGGGTATATTGCTTTCTTT. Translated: CAISSRTGYIAFF.

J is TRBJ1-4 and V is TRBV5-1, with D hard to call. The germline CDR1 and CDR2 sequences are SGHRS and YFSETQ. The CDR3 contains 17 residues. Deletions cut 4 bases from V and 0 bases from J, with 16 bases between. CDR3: CASSPTEFRATNEKLFF. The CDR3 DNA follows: TGCGCCAGCAGCCCAACAGAATTTAGAGCAACTAATGAAAAACTGTTTTTT.

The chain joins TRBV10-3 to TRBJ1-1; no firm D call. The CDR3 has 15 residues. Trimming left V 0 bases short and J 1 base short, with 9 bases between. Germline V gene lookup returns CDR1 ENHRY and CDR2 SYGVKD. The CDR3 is CAISESGSGNTEAFF. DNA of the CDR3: TGTGCCATCAGTGAGTCTGGCTCGGGGAACACTGAAGCTTTCTTT.

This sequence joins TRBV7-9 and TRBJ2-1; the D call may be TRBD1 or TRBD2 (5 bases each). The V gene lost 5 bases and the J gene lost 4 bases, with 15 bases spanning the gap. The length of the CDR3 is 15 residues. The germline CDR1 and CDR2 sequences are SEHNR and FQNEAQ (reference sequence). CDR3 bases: TGTGCCAGCAGCCCCCGGGACGTATCTTACAATGAGCAGTTCTTC. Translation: CASSPRDVSYNEQFF.

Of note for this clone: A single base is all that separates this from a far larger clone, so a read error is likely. DNA for the CDR3: TGTGCCAGCAGTTTAAGGGCGGAGAATCTCGACTATGGCTACACCTTC. This translates into CASSLRAENLDYGYTF. V usage is TRBV28 and J usage is TRBJ1-2; D is undetermined. V was trimmed by 2 bases and J by 3 bases, leaving 16 bases between them. CDR1 is MDHEN, CDR2 SYDVKM, per germline. This CDR3 spans 16 amino acids.

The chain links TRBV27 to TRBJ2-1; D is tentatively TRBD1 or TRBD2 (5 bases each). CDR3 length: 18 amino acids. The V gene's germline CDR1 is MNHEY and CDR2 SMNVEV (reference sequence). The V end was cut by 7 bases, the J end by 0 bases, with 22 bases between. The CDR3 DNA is TGTGCCAGCACCTTTAAGCAGGGTCTGGGGAGCTCCTACAATGAGCAGTTCTTC. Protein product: CASTFKQGLGSSYNEQFF.

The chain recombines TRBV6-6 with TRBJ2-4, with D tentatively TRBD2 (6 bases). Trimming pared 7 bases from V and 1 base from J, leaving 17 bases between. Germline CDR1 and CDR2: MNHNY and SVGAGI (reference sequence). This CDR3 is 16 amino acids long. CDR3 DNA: TGTGCCAGCAAGGGTAGGGACTCTGAGGCCAAAAACATTCAGTACTTC. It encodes CASKGRDSEAKNIQYF.

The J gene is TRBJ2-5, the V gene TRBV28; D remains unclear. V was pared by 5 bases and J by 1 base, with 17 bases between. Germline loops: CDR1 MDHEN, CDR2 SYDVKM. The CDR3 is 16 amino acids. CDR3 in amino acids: CASSAWTDLLQETQYF. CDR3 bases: TGTGCCAGCAGTGCTTGGACGGACCTACTCCAAGAGACCCAGTACTTC.

The CDR3 DNA reads as TGTGCCAGTACCCAGATGTGGGCTACAGGGGTCGGGACCGGGGAGCTGTTTTTT. Translated: CASTQMWATGVGTGELFF. The J gene is TRBJ2-2, the V gene TRBV19, with TRBD1 matching 7 bases. CDR1 is LNHDA and CDR2 is SQIVND in the germline V gene (reference sequence). This CDR3 has 18 residues. Trimming at V came to 7 bases and at J to 5 bases, leaving 19 bases not matched to a gene.